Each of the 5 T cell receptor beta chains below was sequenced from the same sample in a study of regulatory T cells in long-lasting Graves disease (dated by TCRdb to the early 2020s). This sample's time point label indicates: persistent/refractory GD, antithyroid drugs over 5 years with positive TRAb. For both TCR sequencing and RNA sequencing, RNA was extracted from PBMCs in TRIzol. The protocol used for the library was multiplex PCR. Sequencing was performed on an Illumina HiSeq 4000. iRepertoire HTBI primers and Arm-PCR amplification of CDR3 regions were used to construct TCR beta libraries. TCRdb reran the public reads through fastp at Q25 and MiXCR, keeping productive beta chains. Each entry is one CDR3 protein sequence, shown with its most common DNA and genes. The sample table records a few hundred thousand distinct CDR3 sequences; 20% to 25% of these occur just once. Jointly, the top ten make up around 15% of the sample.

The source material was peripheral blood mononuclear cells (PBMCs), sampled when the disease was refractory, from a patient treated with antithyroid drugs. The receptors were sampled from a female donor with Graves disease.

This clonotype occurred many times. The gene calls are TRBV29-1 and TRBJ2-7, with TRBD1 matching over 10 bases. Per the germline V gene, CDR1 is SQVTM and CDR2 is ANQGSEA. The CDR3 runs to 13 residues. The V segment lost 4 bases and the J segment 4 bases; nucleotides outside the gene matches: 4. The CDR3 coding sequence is TGCAGCGTTGTCCCGGGACAGGGGTACGAGCAGTACTTC. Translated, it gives CSVVPGQGYEQYF.

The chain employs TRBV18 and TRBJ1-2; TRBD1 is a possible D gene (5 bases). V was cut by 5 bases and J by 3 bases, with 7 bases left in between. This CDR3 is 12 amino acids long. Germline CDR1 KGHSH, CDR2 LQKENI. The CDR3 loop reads CASSSTDYGYTF. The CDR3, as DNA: TGTGCCAGCTCATCGACAGACTATGGCTACACCTTC. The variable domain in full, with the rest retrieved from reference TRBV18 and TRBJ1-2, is NAGVMQNPRHLVRRRGQEARLRCSPMKGHSHVYWYRQLPEEGLKFMVYLQKENIIDESGMPKERFSAEFPKEGPSILRIQQVVRGDSAAYFCASSSTDYGYTFGSGTRLTVV.

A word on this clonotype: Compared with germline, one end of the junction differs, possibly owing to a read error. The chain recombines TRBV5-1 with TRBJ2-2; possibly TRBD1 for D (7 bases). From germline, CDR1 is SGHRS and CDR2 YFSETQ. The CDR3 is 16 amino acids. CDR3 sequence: CASSPTKQGNTGGLFF. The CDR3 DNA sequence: TGCGCCAGCAGCCCCACCAAACAGGGGAACACCGGGGGGCTGTTTTTT.

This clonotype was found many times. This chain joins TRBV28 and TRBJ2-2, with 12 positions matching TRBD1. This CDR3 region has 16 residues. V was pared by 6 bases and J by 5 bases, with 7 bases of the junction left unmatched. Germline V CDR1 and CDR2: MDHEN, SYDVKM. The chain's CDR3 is CASRRGTGGLTGELFF. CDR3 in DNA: TGTGCCAGCAGAAGAGGGACAGGGGGCTTGACCGGGGAGCTGTTTTTT.

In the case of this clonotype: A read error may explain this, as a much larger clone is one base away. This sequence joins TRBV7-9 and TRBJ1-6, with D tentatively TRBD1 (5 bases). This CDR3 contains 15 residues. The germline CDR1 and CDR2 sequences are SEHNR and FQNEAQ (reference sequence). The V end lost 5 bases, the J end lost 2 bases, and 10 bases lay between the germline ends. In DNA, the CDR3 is TGTGCCAGCAGCCCCGGGGGGGCCTATAATTCACCCCTCCACTTT. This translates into CASSPGGAYNSPLHF.